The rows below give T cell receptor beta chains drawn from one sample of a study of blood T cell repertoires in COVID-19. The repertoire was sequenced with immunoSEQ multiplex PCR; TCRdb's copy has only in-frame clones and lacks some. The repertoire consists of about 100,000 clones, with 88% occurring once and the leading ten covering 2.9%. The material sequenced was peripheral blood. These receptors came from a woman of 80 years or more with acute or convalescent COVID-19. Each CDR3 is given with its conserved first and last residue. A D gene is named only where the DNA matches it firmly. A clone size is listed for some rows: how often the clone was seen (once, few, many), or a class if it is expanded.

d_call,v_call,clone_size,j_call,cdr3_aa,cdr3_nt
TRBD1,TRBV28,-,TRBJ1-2,CASTFLASGQMSGYTF,TGTGCCAGCACTTTTCTCGCTTCGGGACAGATGTCTGGCTACACCTTC
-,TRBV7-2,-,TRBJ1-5,CASSAQGNQPQHF,TGTGCCAGCAGCGCTCAGGGGAATCAGCCCCAGCATTTT
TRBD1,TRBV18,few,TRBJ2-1,CASSPLDRGAYNEQFF,TGTGCCAGCTCACCGCTTGACAGGGGCGCCTACAATGAGCAGTTCTTC
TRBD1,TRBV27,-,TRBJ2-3,CASSLAGQGTDTQYF,TGTGCCAGCAGTTTAGCGGGACAGGGTACAGATACGCAGTATTTT
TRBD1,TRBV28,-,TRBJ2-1,CASSLPLRTGGRNEQFF,TGTGCCAGCAGTTTACCGCTCCGGACAGGGGGTAGGAATGAGCAGTTCTTC
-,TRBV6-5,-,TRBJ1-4,CASSYSGQGGKLFF,TGTGCCAGCAGTTACTCGGGCCAGGGTGGTAAACTGTTTTTT
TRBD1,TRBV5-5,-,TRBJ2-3,CASSLPGGAGYSSDTQYF,TGTGCCAGCAGCTTGCCAGGGGGCGCTGGATATAGCTCAGATACGCAGTATTTT
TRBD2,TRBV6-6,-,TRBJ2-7,CASSSLAGYEQYF,TGTGCCAGCAGTTCTCTAGCGGGGTACGAGCAGTACTTC
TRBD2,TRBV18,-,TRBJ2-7,CASSPLGGNEQYF,TGTGCCAGCTCACCACTCGGGGGGAACGAGCAGTACTTC
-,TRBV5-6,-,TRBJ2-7,CASSPGHRAYEQYF,TGTGCCAGCAGTCCGGGACACCGAGCCTACGAGCAGTACTTC
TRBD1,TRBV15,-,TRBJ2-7,CATRPGDRATGEQYF,TGTGCCACCAGACCGGGGGACAGGGCTACGGGTGAGCAGTACTTC
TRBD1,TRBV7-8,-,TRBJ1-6,CASSPGQNSPLHF,TGTGCCAGCAGCCCGGGACAGAATTCACCCCTCCACTTT
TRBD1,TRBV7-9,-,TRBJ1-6,CASSADRGQSPLHF,TGTGCCAGCAGCGCCGACAGGGGCCAGTCACCCCTCCACTTT
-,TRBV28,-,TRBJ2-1,CASSFRGGLPYNEQFF,TGTGCCAGCAGTTTCCGTGGTGGACTGCCATACAATGAGCAGTTCTTC